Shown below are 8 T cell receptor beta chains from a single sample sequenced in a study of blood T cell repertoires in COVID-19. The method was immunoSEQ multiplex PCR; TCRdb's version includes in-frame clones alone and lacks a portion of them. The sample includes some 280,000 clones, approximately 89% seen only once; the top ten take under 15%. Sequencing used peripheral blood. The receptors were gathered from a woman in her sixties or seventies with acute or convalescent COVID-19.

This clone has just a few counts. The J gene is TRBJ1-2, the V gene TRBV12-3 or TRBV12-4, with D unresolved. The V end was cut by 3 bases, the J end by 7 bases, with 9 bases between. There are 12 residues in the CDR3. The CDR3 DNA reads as TGTGCCAGCAGTTTTATCTCAGGTGGCTACACCTTC. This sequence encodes CASSFISGGYTF.

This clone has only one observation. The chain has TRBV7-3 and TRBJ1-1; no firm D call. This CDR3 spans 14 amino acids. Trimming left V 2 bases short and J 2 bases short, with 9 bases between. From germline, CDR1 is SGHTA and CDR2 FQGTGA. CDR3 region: CASSLGGSNTEAFF. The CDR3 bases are TGTGCCAGCAGCTTAGGCGGCAGCAACACTGAAGCTTTCTTT. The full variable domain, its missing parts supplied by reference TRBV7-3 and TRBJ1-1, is GAGVSQTPSNKVTEKGKYVELRCDPISGHTALYWYRQSLGQGPEFLIYFQGTGAADDSGLPNDRFFAVRPEGSVSTLKIQRTERGDSAVYLCASSLGGSNTEAFFGQGTRLTVV.

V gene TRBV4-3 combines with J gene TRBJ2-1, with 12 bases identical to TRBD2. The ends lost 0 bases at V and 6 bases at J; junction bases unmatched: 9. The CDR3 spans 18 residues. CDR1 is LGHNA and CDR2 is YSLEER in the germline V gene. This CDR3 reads CASSQDDPRTSGTNEQFF. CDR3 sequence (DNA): TGCGCCAGCAGCCAAGATGACCCCCGGACTAGCGGGACCAATGAGCAGTTCTTC.

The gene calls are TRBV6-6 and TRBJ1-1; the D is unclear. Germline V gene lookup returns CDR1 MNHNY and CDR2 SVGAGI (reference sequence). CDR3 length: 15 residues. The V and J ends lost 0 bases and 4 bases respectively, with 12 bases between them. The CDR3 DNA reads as TGTGCCAGCAGTTACTCAGCCGCGGTGGGCACTGAAGCTTTCTTT. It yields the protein CASSYSAAVGTEAFF.

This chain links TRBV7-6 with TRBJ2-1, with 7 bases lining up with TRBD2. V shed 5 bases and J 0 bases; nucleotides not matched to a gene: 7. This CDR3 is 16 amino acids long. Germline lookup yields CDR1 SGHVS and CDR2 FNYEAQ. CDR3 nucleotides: TGTGCCAGCAGCCTTTGGGGAGGGAACTCCTACAATGAGCAGTTCTTC. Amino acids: CASSLWGGNSYNEQFF.

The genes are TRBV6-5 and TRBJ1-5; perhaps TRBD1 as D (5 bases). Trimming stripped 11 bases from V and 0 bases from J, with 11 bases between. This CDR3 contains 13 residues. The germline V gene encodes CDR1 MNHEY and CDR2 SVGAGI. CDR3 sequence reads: CAVQGGSNQPQHF. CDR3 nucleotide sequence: TGTGCCGTCCAGGGAGGTAGCAATCAGCCCCAGCATTTT.

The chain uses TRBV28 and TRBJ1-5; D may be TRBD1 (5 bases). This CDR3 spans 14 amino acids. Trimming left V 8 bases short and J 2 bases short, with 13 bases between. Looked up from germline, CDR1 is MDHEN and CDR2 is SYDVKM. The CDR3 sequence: CASSGGGGNQPQHF. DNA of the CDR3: TGTGCCAGCTCCGGGGGGGGAGGCAATCAGCCCCAGCATTTT.

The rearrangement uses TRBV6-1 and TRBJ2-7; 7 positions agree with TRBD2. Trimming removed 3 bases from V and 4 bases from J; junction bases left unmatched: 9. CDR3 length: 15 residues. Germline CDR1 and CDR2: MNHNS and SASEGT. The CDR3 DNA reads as TGTGCCAGCAGTGATAGTGGCAGGACTAGTTACGAGCAGTACTTC. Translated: CASSDSGRTSYEQYF.